Ten or more counts support the clone carrying this T cell receptor (beta chain). Its antigen is not known. Across 18 months, stable Graves' hyperthyroidism was marked by no progression to ophthalmopathy. Among the patients, aged 18 to 65, hyperthyroidism was newly diagnosed and had lasted under 2 months. Clinical symptoms, serum thyroxine, TRAb, thyroid ultrasound and orbital computed tomography informed diagnoses. This sample is drawn from a study of T cells in Graves' hyperthyroidism and ophthalmopathy. Overall study results and limits: In the analysis, a 13 V-J model separated ophthalmopathy from stable hyperthyroidism.

RNA transcripts yielded amplified TCR beta CDR3 regions. The primer set for the first-round RT-PCR of the TCR CDR3 was HTBI. TCRdb ran MiXCR on the multiplex PCR reads and lists one entry per CDR3 protein. In the table there are hundreds of thousands of distinct CDR3 sequences, under 60% of which are singletons. Sequenced material: peripheral blood or thyroid tissue (not recorded which). The clonotype originates from a woman aged 18-29 years with Graves' hyperthyroidism.

CDR3: CSVEDRTTPASGANVLTF. CDR3 nucleotide sequence: TGCAGCGTTGAAGATCGGACAACGCCGGCCTCTGGGGCCAACGTCCTGACTTTC. The rearrangement uses TRBV29-1 and TRBJ2-6; perhaps TRBD1 as D (5 bases). Germline V gene data show CDR1 as SQVTM and CDR2 as ANQGSEA. CDR3 length equals 18 residues. The V and J ends lost 0 bases and 0 bases respectively, with 15 bases between them.